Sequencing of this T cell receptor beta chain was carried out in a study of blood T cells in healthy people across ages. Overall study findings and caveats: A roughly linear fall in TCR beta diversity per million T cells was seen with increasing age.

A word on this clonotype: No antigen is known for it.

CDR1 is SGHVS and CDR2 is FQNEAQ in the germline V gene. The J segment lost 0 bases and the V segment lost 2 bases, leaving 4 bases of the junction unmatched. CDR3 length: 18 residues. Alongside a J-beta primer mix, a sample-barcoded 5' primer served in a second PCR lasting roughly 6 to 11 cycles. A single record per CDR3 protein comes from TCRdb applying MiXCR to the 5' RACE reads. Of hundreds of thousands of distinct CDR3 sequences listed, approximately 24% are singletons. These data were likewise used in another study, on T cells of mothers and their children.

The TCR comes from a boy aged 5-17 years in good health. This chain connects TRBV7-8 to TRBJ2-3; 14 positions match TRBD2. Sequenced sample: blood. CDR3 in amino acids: CASSLRTSGGSSTDTQYF. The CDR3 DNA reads TGTGCCAGCAGCTTACGGACTAGCGGGGGGTCTAGCACAGATACGCAGTATTTT.